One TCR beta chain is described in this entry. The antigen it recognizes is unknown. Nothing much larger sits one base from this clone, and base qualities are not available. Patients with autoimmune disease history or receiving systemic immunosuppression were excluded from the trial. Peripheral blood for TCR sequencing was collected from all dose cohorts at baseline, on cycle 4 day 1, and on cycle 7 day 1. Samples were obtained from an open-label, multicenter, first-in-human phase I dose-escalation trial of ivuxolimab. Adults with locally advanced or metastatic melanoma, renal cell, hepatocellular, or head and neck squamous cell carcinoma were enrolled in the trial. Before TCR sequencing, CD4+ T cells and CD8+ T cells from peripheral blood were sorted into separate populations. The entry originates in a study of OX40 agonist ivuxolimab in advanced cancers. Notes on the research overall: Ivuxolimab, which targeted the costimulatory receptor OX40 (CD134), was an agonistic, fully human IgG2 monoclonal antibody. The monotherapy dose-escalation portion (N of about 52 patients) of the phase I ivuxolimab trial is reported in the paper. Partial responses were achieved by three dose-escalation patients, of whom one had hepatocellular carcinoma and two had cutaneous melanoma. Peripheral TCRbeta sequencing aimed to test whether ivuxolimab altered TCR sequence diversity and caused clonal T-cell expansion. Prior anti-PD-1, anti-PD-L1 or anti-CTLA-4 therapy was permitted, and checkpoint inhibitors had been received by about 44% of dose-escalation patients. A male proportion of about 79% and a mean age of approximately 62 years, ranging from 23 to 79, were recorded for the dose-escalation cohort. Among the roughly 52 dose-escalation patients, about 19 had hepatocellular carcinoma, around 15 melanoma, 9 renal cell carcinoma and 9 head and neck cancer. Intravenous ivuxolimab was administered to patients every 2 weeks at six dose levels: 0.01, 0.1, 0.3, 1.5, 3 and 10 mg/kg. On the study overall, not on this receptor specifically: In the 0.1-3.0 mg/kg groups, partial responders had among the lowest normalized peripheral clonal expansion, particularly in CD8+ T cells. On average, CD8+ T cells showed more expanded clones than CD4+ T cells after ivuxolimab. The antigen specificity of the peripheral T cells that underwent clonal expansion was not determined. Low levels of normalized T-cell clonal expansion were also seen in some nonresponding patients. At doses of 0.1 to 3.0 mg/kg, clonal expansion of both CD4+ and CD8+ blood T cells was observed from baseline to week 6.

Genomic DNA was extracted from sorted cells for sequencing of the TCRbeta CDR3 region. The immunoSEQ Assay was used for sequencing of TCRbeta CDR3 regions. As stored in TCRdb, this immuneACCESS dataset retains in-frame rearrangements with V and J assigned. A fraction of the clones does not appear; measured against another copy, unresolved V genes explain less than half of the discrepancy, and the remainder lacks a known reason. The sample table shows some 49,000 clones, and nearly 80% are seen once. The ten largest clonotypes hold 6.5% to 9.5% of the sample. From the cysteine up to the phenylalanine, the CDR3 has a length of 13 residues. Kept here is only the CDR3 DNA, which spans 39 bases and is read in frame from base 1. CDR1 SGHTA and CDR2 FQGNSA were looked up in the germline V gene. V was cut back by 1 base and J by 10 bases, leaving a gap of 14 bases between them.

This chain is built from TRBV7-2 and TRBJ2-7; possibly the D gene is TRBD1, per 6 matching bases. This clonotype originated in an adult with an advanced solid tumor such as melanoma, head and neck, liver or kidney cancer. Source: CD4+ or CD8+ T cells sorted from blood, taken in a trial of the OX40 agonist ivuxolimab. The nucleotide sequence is TGTGCCAGCAGCTTAGGGATACAGGGCCAACAGTACTTC. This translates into CASSLGIQGQQYF.